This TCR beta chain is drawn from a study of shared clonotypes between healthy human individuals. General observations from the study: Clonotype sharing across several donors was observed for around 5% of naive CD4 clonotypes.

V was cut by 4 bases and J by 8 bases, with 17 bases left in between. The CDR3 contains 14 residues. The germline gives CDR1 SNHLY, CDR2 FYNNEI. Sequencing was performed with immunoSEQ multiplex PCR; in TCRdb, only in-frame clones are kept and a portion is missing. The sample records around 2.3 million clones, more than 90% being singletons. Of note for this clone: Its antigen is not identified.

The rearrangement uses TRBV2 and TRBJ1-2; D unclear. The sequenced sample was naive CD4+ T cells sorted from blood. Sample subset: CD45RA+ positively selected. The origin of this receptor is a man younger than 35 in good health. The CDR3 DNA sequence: TGTGCCAGCAGTGTAAACGTTGGGGATGAGGGCTACACCTTC. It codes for CASSVNVGDEGYTF.